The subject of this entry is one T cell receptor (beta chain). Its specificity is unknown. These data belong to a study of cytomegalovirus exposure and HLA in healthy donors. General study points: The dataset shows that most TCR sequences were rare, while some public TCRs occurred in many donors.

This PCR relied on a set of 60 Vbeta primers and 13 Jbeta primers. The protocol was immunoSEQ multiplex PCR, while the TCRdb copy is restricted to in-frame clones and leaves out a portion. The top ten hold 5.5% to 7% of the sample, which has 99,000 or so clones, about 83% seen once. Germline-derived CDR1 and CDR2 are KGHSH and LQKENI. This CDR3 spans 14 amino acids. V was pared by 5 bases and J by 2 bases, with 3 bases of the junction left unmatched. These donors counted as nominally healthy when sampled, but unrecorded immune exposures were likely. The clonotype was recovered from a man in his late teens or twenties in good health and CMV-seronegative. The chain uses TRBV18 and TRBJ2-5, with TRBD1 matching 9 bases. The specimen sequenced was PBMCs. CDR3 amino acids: CASSSGTGQETQYF. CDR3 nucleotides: TGTGCCAGCTCATCCGGGACAGGGCAAGAGACCCAGTACTTC.